This TCR beta chain comes out of a study of blood T cell repertoires in COVID-19. For the study at large: Sources were T cells, B-cell-depleted T cells, or PBMCs; the material itself was cDNA or gDNA.

This CDR3 is built from 14 residues. V trimming: 5 bases; J trimming: 5 bases; junction bases outside the gene matches: 7. The V gene's germline CDR1 is SGHVS and CDR2 FNYEAQ. Original handling: Scientists estimated how many nucleated cells there were by amplifying reference gene primers. Clones were sequenced by immunoSEQ multiplex PCR, and TCRdb holds only the in-frame ones, with some missing. Clonal size and the V and J genes are those of that table, whereas D and trimming came from the DNA. The sample includes approximately 210,000 clones, 70% to 90% of them seen just once. The rearrangement links TRBV7-6 to TRBJ1-1; TRBD1 agrees at 8 bases. This sequence was found in a woman aged 45-60 years with active or convalescent COVID-19. Material: peripheral blood. The CDR3 DNA is TGTGCCAGCAGCCGCGGACAGGGAGGAACTGAAGCTTTCTTT. It translates to CASSRGQGGTEAFF.